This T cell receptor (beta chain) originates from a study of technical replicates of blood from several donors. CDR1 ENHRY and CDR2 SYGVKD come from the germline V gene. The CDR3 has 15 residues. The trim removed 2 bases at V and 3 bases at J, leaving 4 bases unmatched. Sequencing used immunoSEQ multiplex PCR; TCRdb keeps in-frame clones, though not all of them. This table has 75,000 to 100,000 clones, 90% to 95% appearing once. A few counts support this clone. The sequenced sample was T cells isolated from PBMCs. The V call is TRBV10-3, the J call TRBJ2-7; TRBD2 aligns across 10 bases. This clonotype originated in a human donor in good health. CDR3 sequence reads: CAISEPRTSGYEQYF. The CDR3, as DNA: TGTGCCATCAGTGAGCCTCGGACTAGCGGCTACGAGCAGTACTTC.